These T cell receptor beta chains were read from a single sample in a study of blood T cell repertoires in COVID-19. Profiling relied on immunoSEQ multiplex PCR, and the TCRdb table lists in-frame clones only, not all of them. The sample includes about 300,000 clones, over 75% of them seen just once. The sample consisted of PBMCs or T cells enriched from blood (not recorded which). These receptors were collected from a man in his thirties or forties who had recovered from COVID-19. Each CDR3 is given with its conserved first and last residue. The D gene is left open where the match is weak. Clone size is stated in some rows and not others, as once, few, many or a class when expanded.

V	J	D	size	CDR3	DNA
TRBV11-2	TRBJ2-3	TRBD1	.	CASSLEQGALIATQYF	TGTGCCAGCAGCTTAGAGCAGGGGGCTCTTATCGCTACGCAGTATTTT
TRBV6-5	TRBJ2-3	.	.	CASSTDTDTQYF	TGTGCCAGCAGTACTGACACAGATACGCAGTATTTT
TRBV4-2	TRBJ2-1	TRBD2	.	CASSQDRARTSGGRNEQFF	TGTGCCAGCAGCCAAGATAGAGCGCGGACTAGCGGGGGCCGCAATGAGCAGTTCTTC
TRBV5-1	TRBJ1-4	.	.	CASSHERETNEKLFF	TGCGCCAGCAGCCACGAGAGGGAAACTAATGAAAAACTGTTTTTT
TRBV9	TRBJ1-2	.	.	CASSFGGATNYGYTF	TGTGCCAGCAGCTTTGGGGGGGCGACCAACTATGGCTACACCTTC
TRBV13	TRBJ1-1	TRBD1	.	CASRGNRGGYSLAEAFF	TGTGCCAGCAGGGGCAACAGGGGGGGCTATTCTTTGGCTGAAGCTTTCTTT
TRBV5-4	TRBJ2-2	.	.	CASSLRRANTGELFF	TGTGCCAGCAGCTTACGACGGGCGAACACCGGGGAGCTGTTTTTT
TRBV2	TRBJ2-1	TRBD2	.	CASSGSASGASYNEQFF	TGTGCCAGCAGTGGGTCGGCTAGCGGGGCATCCTACAATGAGCAGTTCTTC
TRBV10-1	TRBJ2-3	TRBD1	.	CASSMGQAVTDTQYF	TGCGCCAGCAGTATGGGACAGGCCGTCACAGATACGCAGTATTTT
TRBV4-1	TRBJ2-3	TRBD2	.	CASSQEVAGWTDTQYF	TGCGCCAGCAGCCAAGAAGTAGCGGGGTGGACAGATACGCAGTATTTT
TRBV3-1/TRBV3-2	TRBJ1-1	.	once	CASSQGGSGTEAFF	TGTGCCAGCAGCCAGGGGGGTTCGGGCACTGAAGCTTTCTTT
TRBV19	TRBJ1-1	TRBD1	.	CASSIWTGGGAEAFF	TGTGCCAGTAGTATATGGACAGGGGGGGGTGCTGAAGCTTTCTTT
TRBV2	TRBJ1-1	.	.	CASSYSNTEAFF	TGTGCCAGCAGCTATTCGAACACTGAAGCTTTCTTT
TRBV4-2	TRBJ1-4	TRBD1	.	CASSQMYIGTALREKLFF	TGTGCCAGCAGCCAAATGTACATCGGGACAGCCCTTAGGGAAAAACTGTTTTTT
TRBV27	TRBJ1-2	TRBD1	.	CASRGQGGYTF	TGTGCCAGCAGGGGACAGGGTGGCTACACCTTC
TRBV24-1	TRBJ1-4	TRBD1	.	CATSDAGQGGEKLFF	TGTGCCACCAGTGATGCGGGACAGGGGGGTGAAAAACTGTTTTTT
TRBV7-9	TRBJ2-5	TRBD2	.	CASSKLAGPTQYF	TGTGCCAGCAGCAAACTAGCGGGGCCGACCCAGTACTTC
TRBV6-5	TRBJ1-2	.	few	CASSIQGEGYTF	TGTGCCAGCAGCATACAGGGTGAGGGCTACACCTTC
TRBV20-1	TRBJ1-2	.	few	CSASLSGNYGYTF	TGCAGTGCTAGTCTTTCAGGGAACTATGGCTACACCTTC
TRBV5-6	TRBJ2-1	TRBD2	.	CASSLGTSVTQFF	TGTGCCAGCAGCTTGGGGACTAGCGTGACGCAGTTCTTC
TRBV7-2	TRBJ2-1	.	.	CASSSQWGGPTYNEQFF	TGTGCCAGCAGCTCCCAATGGGGGGGGCCGACCTACAATGAGCAGTTCTTC
TRBV28	TRBJ1-1	TRBD1	few	CASSGRGQGHTEAFF	TGTGCCAGCAGTGGCCGAGGACAGGGGCACACTGAAGCTTTCTTT
TRBV15	TRBJ1-4	.	.	CATSRVEREKLFF	TGTGCCACCAGCAGAGTAGAGAGGGAAAAACTGTTTTTT
TRBV5-6	TRBJ2-5	.	.	CASSLVTAGLGETQYF	TGTGCCAGCAGCTTGGTCACAGCAGGGTTGGGGGAGACCCAGTACTTC
TRBV19	TRBJ2-5	.	.	CASSTDWSETQYF	TGTGCCAGTAGTACGGACTGGTCAGAGACCCAGTACTTC
TRBV3-1/TRBV3-2	TRBJ1-3	TRBD1	.	CASSQVPGQGNGNTIYF	TGTGCCAGCAGCCAGGTACCGGGACAGGGTAATGGAAACACCATATATTTT
TRBV24-1	TRBJ2-1	.	.	CATSDLRSNEQFF	TGTGCCACCAGTGATTTGCGGAGTAATGAGCAGTTCTTC
TRBV2	TRBJ1-1	.	.	CASSERVIEAFF	TGTGCCAGCAGTGAAAGAGTCATTGAAGCTTTCTTT
TRBV19	TRBJ2-7	TRBD2	.	CASRNRLAGTYEQYF	TGTGCCAGTAGAAACCGACTAGCGGGAACCTACGAGCAGTACTTC
TRBV6-5	TRBJ1-2	.	.	CASSTPLTGNGGYTF	TGTGCCAGCAGTACACCGTTAACAGGGAATGGTGGCTACACCTTC
TRBV7-3	TRBJ2-5	.	.	CASSPRVAPWTQYF	TGTGCCAGCAGCCCTCGGGTAGCTCCTTGGACCCAGTACTTC
TRBV9	TRBJ1-6	.	once	CASSVGNNSPLHF	TGTGCCAGCAGCGTAGGTAATAATTCACCCCTCCACTTT